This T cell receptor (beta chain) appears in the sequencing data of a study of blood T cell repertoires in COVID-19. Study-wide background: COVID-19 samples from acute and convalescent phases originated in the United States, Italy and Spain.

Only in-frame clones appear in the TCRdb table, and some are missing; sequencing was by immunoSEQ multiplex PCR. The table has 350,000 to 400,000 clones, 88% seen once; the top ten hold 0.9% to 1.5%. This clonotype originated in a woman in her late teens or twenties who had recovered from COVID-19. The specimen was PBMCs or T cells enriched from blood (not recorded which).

CDR3 protein: CATSRGGQGFYGYTF. The CDR3 DNA sequence: TGTGCCACCAGCAGGGGCGGACAGGGCTTTTATGGCTACACCTTC. The rearrangement uses TRBV15 and TRBJ1-2; 8 bases agree with TRBD1. V shed 3 bases, J shed 5 bases, and the junction held 8 bases outside the gene matches. The CDR3 covers 15 residues. Looked up from germline, CDR1 is LNHNV and CDR2 is YYDKDF (reference sequence).